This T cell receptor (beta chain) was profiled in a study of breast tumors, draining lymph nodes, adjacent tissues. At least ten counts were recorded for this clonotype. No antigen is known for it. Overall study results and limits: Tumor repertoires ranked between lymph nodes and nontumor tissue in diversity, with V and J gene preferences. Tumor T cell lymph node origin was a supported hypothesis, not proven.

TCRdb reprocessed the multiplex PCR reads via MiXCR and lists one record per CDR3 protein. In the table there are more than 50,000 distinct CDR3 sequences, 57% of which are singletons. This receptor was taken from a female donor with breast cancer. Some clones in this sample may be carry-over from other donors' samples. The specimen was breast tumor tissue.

CDR3 nucleotides: TGCGCCAGCAGTGAGTGGCAGGGGAGCAATCAGCCCCAGCATTTT. Translated, it gives CASSEWQGSNQPQHF. The chain links TRBV10-2 to TRBJ1-5; D may be TRBD1 (6 bases). Germline-derived CDR1 and CDR2 are WSHSY and SAAADI. The CDR3 is 15 amino acids. V lost 1 base and J 1 base, leaving 8 bases between the germline ends.